The 7 T cell receptor beta chains reported below all come from one sample, sequenced in a study of T cell responses to AZD1222 COVID-19 vaccine. Clones were read by immunoSEQ multiplex PCR, and TCRdb kept only the in-frame ones, dropping some. The data contain about 120,000 clones, approximately 90% of them singletons. The sample here was peripheral blood, taken 28 days after the second AZD1222 dose. All receptors come from an adult who received the AZD1222 COVID-19 vaccine.

This rearrangement joins TRBV23-1 to TRBJ2-3; no clear D gene. TRBV23-1 is an ORF for which the function is uncertain. The V and J ends lost 0 bases and 1 base respectively, with 5 bases between them. The CDR3 extends over 14 amino acids. CDR3 in amino acids: CASSQSSCTDTQYF. CDR3 in DNA: TGCGCCAGCAGTCAATCCTCGTGCACAGATACGCAGTATTTT.

The chain links TRBV19 to TRBJ1-5; perhaps TRBD1 as D (5 bases). Germline V CDR1 and CDR2: LNHDA, SQIVND (reference sequence). This CDR3 contains 16 residues. With 5 bases removed from V and 1 base from J, the gap between germline ends came to 15 bases. CDR3 residues: CASSPAGGVSNQPQHF. For the CDR3, the DNA is TGTGCCAGTAGTCCCGCCGGGGGGGTGAGCAATCAGCCCCAGCATTTT.

CDR3: CASRPGGGDYGYTF. DNA of the CDR3: TGTGCCAGCAGACCAGGGGGAGGGGACTATGGCTACACCTTC. The V and J genes are TRBV7-9 and TRBJ1-2, with TRBD1 matching over 7 bases. CDR3 length: 14 amino acids. Germline V CDR1 and CDR2: SEHNR, FQNEAQ (reference sequence). Trimming at V came to 6 bases and at J to 3 bases, leaving 7 bases not matched to a gene.

The chain uses TRBV5-1 and TRBJ2-2; 8 bases are a match to TRBD1. Germline CDR1 SGHRS, CDR2 YFSETQ. The CDR3 runs to 16 residues. J was trimmed by 4 bases and V by 2 bases; bases with no gene match: 7. The CDR3 protein is CASSFGDRGFTGELFF. CDR3 DNA: TGCGCCAGCAGCTTCGGAGACAGGGGATTCACCGGGGAGCTGTTTTTT.

CDR3 coding DNA: TGTGCCAGCAGAGACACAGCCTACAATGAGCAGTTCTTC. Its protein product is CASRDTAYNEQFF. The V gene is TRBV28, the J gene TRBJ2-1; D ambiguous. Deletions cut 6 bases from V and 2 bases from J, with 8 bases between. Germline CDR1 is MDHEN and CDR2 is SYDVKM. The CDR3 is 13 amino acids.

The V and J genes are TRBV5-1 and TRBJ1-2; perhaps TRBD1 as D (6 bases). The V gene lost 3 bases and the J gene lost 7 bases, with 7 bases spanning the gap. The CDR3 length is 11 residues. Germline CDR1 and CDR2: SGHRS and YFSETQ. CDR3 DNA: TGCGCCAGCAGCTCGGACAGTGGCTACACCTTC. Translating gives CASSSDSGYTF.

V and J are TRBV28 and TRBJ1-3; 8 bases align to TRBD1. Germline lookup yields CDR1 MDHEN and CDR2 SYDVKM. CDR3 size: 14 residues. Trimming cost V 5 bases and J 6 bases; bases outside gene matches: 6. CDR3 sequence reads: CASSPRTGTNTIYF. CDR3 nucleotide sequence: TGTGCCAGCAGTCCCCGGACAGGGACAAACACCATATATTTT.